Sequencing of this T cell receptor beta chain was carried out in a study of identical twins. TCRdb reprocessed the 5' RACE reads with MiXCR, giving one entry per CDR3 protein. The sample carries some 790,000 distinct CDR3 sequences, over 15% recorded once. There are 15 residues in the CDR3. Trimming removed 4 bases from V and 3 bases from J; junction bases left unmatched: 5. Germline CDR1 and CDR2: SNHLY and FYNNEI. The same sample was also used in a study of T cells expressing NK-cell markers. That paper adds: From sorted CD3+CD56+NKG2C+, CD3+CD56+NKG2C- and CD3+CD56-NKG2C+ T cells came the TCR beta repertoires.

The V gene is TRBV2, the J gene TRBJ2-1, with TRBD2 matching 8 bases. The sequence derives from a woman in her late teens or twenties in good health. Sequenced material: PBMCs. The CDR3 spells CASSGASGYYNEQFF. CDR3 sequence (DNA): TGTGCCAGCAGTGGGGCTAGCGGGTACTACAATGAGCAGTTCTTC.